Listed below are T cell receptor beta chains from one sample, sequenced in a study of PD-1 blockade in classical Hodgkin lymphoma. Profiled with immunoSEQ multiplex PCR; TCRdb holds only in-frame clones, not every one. The sample records around 26,000 clones, approximately 78% being singletons. Sequences were derived from peripheral blood mononuclear cells (PBMCs), sampled before the second cycle of nivolumab. Receptors originate from a human donor with classical Hodgkin lymphoma. Each CDR3 is given with its conserved first and last residue. A D gene is named only where the DNA matches it firmly. Some rows have no size entry. The others give once, few or many, or a class for an expanded clone.

d_call cdr3_length j_call v_call clone_size cdr3_nt cdr3_aa
TRBD1 15 TRBJ1-5 TRBV7-9 NA TGTGCCAGCAGCTTAAGCCGGGACAGGGACCAGCCCCAGCATTTT CASSLSRDRDQPQHF
NA 17 TRBJ2-1 TRBV7-3 NA TGTGCCAGCAGCTTAGTACCCGGCCCCAGCTCCTACAATGAGCAGTTCTTC CASSLVPGPSSYNEQFF
NA 15 TRBJ2-1 TRBV30 NA TGTGCCTGGAGTTGGGCACAGGCCCCCTACAATGAGCAGTTCTTC CAWSWAQAPYNEQFF
NA 17 TRBJ1-2 TRBV28 NA TGTGCCAGCAGTACCACAGGCGCCTCAACCAATGTCTATGGCTACACCTTC CASSTTGASTNVYGYTF
TRBD2 14 TRBJ2-7 TRBV10-2 NA TGCGCCAGCAGCGGGGGGACGGATTCCTACGAGCAGTACTTC CASSGGTDSYEQYF
NA 15 TRBJ2-7 TRBV6-1 NA TGTGCCAGCAGTGATATGACGGAGAGCTCCTACGAGCAGTACTTC CASSDMTESSYEQYF
NA 16 TRBJ2-3 TRBV7-8 NA TGTGCCAGCAGCTTAGGAGGTGGGGCGATGATAGATACGCAGTATTTT CASSLGGGAMIDTQYF
TRBD1 14 TRBJ1-4 TRBV9 NA TGTGCCAGCAGCGCCGGGACAGCTAATGAAAAACTGTTTTTT CASSAGTANEKLFF
TRBD2 15 TRBJ2-3 TRBV2 NA TGTGCCAGCAGGGGACTAGCGGGGGGGTATAGTACGCAGTATTTT CASRGLAGGYSTQYF
TRBD2 15 TRBJ2-7 TRBV4-3 NA TGCGCCAGCAGCCAAGATTGGCGGGGGGGATACGAGCAGTACTTC CASSQDWRGGYEQYF
NA 13 TRBJ2-7 TRBV9 once TGTGCCAGCAGCGTGGGAGTAGACTACGAGCAGTACTTC CASSVGVDYEQYF
NA 15 TRBJ2-2 TRBV7-3 NA TGTGCCAGCAGCTCCGGGGGTGTCTATACCGGGGAGCTGTTTTTT CASSSGGVYTGELFF
TRBD1 15 TRBJ1-2 TRBV28 NA TGTGCCAGCAGTTTGACAGGGCAGCCTGGGAGTGGCTACACCTTC CASSLTGQPGSGYTF
TRBD1 14 TRBJ2-5 TRBV6-5 NA TGTGCCAGCAGCCACCCCAGGGGGCGCGAGACCCAGTACTTC CASSHPRGRETQYF
NA 16 TRBJ2-1 TRBV19 NA TGTGCCAGTAGTATAGAGGGTTCGAGCTCCTACAATGAGCAGTTCTTC CASSIEGSSSYNEQFF
NA 11 TRBJ2-7 TRBV27 NA TGTGCCAGCAGACGAGGCTACGAGCAGTACTTC CASRRGYEQYF
NA 15 TRBJ2-1 TRBV19 NA TGTGCCAGTAGTATCGGTCGACTGGGGTACAATGAGCAGTTCTTC CASSIGRLGYNEQFF
NA 15 TRBJ1-1 TRBV4-1 NA TGCGCCAGCAGCCCAGGAGAAACACTGAAGCCTGAAGCTTTCTTT CASSPGETLKPEAFF
NA 13 TRBJ2-3 TRBV18 NA TGTGCCAGCTCACTATCGAGGGTAGATACGCAGTATTTT CASSLSRVDTQYF
TRBD2 14 TRBJ2-1 TRBV2 NA TGTGCCAGCTCTAGCGGGGCCTCCTACAATGAGCAGTTCTTC CASSSGASYNEQFF
TRBD2 15 TRBJ2-7 TRBV5-4 NA TGTGCCAGCAGCCCCAAGCGGGGGCCGTTTGAAGAGCAGTACTTC CASSPKRGPFEEQYF
NA 15 TRBJ1-1 TRBV28 NA TGTGCCAGCAGTTTGCAGGGCGGGAGGTACACTGAAGCTTTCTTT CASSLQGGRYTEAFF
NA 13 TRBJ1-5 TRBV30 NA TGTGCCTGGACCCGGACAGCGGGCCAGCCCCAGCATTTT CAWTRTAGQPQHF
NA 13 TRBJ2-6 TRBV19 NA TGTGCCAGTAGTCTCGGTGGGGCCAACGTCCTGACTTTC CASSLGGANVLTF
TRBD2 16 TRBJ2-3 TRBV9 once TGTGCCAGCAGCGCACCGACTAGCGGGGGAATAGATACGCAGTATTTT CASSAPTSGGIDTQYF
NA 19 TRBJ2-5 TRBV7-9 NA TGTGCCAGCAGCCCGGAGAGGTGGGGGGCCGCATACCGACAAGAGACCCAGTACTTC CASSPERWGAAYRQETQYF
NA 13 TRBJ1-2 TRBV30 few TGTGCCTGGAGGAACAGGAAAATTGGAGGCTACACCTTC CAWRNRKIGGYTF
NA 15 TRBJ1-1 TRBV7-9 NA TGTGCCAGCAGCTTATTAGGACTTTCGAACACTGAAGCTTTCTTT CASSLLGLSNTEAFF